The clone carrying this TCR beta chain was seen at least ten times. This sample was included in a study of shared clonotypes between healthy human individuals. Profiling relied on immunoSEQ multiplex PCR, and the TCRdb table lists in-frame clones only, not all of them. The sample holds a few hundred thousand clones, around 79% seen once. The CDR3 has 12 residues. Per germline, CDR1 MDHEN and CDR2 SYDVKM. Trimming took off 5 bases at V and 5 bases at J, with 7 bases between the two ends. Source material: PBMCs. This clonotype originated in a woman between 40 and 50 years old in good health. Some clones in this sample may be carry-over from other donors' samples. The rearrangement links TRBV28 to TRBJ1-5; D call uncertain. The DNA for the CDR3 is TGTGCCAGCAGTGATACTCATCAGCCCCAGCATTTT. It translates to CASSDTHQPQHF.